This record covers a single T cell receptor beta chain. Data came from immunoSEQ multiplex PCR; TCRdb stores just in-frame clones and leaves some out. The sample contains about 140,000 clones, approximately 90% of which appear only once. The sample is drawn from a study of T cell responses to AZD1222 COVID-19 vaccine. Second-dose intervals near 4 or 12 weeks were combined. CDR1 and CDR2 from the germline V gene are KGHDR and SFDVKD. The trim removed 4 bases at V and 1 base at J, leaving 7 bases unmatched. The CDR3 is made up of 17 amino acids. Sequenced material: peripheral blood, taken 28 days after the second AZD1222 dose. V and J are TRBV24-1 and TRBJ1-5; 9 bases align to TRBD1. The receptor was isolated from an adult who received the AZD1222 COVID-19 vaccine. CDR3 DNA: TGTGCCACCAGTGACTCCGGGACAGGGACGAGCAATCAGCCCCAGCATTTT. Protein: CATSDSGTGTSNQPQHF.